This T cell receptor (beta chain) derives from a study of T cell clones after liver transplantation. Across the whole study: Three of eight recipients were HCV-positive; others had non-autoimmune, non-viral indications. Blood was drawn pre-transplant, before withdrawal, and after full or failed withdrawal.

Trimming removed 4 bases from V and 9 bases from J; junction bases left unmatched: 13. This CDR3 has 17 amino acids. Germline V gives CDR1 SGHAT, CDR2 FQNNGV. The repertoire was sequenced with immunoSEQ multiplex PCR; TCRdb's copy has only in-frame clones and lacks some. The table shows 40,000 to 55,000 clones, with about 69% occurring only once. Study-wide points: In a couple of subjects, few donor cells limited the measurable donor-reactive repertoire. Circulating graft-donor-reactive CD4 TCRbeta sequences fell significantly post-transplant in most of the 8 subjects.

This clone was picked up one time. Its cognate antigen is unknown. The receptor was derived from a human patient who received a liver transplant. Some of these T cells may belong to the graft donor. The V call is TRBV11-2, the J call TRBJ2-1, with 12 bases identical to TRBD2. Specimen: CD4+ T cells from blood, collected around 52 months after liver transplant. The CDR3 loop reads CASSSLRGLAGSSEQFF. DNA of the CDR3: TGTGCCAGCAGCTCGCTCCGAGGACTAGCGGGAAGTAGTGAGCAGTTCTTC.